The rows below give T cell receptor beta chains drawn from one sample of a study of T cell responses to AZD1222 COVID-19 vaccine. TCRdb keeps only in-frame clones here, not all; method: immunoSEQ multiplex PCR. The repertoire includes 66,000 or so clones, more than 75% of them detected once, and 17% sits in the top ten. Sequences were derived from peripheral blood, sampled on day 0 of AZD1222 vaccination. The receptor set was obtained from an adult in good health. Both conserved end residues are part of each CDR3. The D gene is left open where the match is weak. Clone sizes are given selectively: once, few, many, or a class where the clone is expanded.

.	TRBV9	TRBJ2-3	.	CASSVGASKDTQYF	TGTGCCAGCAGCGTAGGAGCAAGTAAGGATACGCAGTATTTT
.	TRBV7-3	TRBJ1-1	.	CASSLQPNTEAFF	TGTGCCAGCAGCTTACAACCGAACACTGAAGCTTTCTTT
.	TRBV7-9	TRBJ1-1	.	CASSSAGRVEAFF	TGTGCCAGCAGCTCCGCCGGAAGGGTAGAAGCTTTCTTT
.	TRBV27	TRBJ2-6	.	CASRSTGTGANVLTF	TGTGCCAGCAGATCCACAGGGACTGGGGCCAACGTCCTGACTTTC
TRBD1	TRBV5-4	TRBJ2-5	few	CASSNNDRAEEETQYF	TGTGCCAGCAGCAACAACGACAGGGCGGAGGAGGAGACCCAGTACTTC
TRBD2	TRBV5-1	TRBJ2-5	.	CASSLVLAGDRGETQYF	TGCGCCAGCAGCTTGGTACTAGCGGGAGATCGGGGAGAGACCCAGTACTTC
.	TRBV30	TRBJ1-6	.	CAWSGLGGSDSPLHF	TGTGCCTGGAGTGGCTTGGGGGGGTCGGACTCACCCCTCCACTTT
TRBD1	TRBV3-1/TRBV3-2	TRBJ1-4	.	CASSWDRESGKLFF	TGTGCCAGCAGCTGGGACAGGGAGTCGGGAAAACTGTTTTTT
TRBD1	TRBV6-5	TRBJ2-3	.	CASIRDRDGDTQYF	TGTGCCAGCATTCGGGACAGGGATGGGGATACGCAGTATTTT
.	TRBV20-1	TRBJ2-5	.	CSGQFQETQYF	TGCAGTGGACAGTTCCAAGAGACCCAGTACTTC
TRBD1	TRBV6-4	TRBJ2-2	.	CASSDTNRGGELFF	TGTGCCAGCAGTGACACCAACAGGGGCGGGGAGCTGTTTTTT
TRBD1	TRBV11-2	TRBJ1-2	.	CASSFSDRAPRTF	TGTGCCAGCAGCTTTTCGGACAGGGCCCCTAGGACCTTC
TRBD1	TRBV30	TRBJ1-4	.	CASVDRAGNEKLFF	TGTGCCTCCGTCGACAGGGCGGGAAATGAAAAACTGTTTTTT
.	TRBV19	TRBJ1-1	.	CASTPDRWPTFF	TGTGCCAGTACCCCGGACAGATGGCCGACTTTCTTT
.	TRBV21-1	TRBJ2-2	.	CASSGARDRNTGELFF	TGTGCCAGCAGCGGCGCCCGGGACAGGAACACCGGGGAGCTGTTTTTT
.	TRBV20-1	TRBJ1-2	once	CSARDFPGYTF	TGCAGTGCCCGGGACTTCCCCGGCTACACCTTC
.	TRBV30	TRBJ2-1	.	CAYSGLIEQFF	TGTGCATATTCGGGACTGATTGAGCAGTTCTTC
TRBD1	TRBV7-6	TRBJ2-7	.	CASSLEGGQGYEQYF	TGTGCCAGCAGCTTAGAAGGGGGACAGGGCTACGAGCAGTACTTC
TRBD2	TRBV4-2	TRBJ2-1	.	CASSPRPTSGRALGTYNEQFF	TGTGCCAGCAGCCCCCGACCTACTAGCGGGAGGGCACTTGGGACCTACAATGAGCAGTTCTTC
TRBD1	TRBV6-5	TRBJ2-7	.	CASTQGTGNHYEQYF	TGTGCCAGCACCCAGGGGACAGGGAACCACTACGAGCAGTACTTC
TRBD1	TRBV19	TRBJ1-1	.	CASSVTGVTEAFF	TGTGCCAGTAGTGTAACAGGGGTTACTGAAGCTTTCTTT
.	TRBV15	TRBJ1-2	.	CATSPDRFYGYTF	TGTGCCACCAGCCCGGACAGATTCTATGGCTACACCTTC
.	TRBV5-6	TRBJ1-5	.	CASSFGGSNQPQHF	TGTGCCAGCAGCTTTGGAGGGAGCAATCAGCCCCAGCATTTT
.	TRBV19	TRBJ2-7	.	CASKGGTGAPYEQYF	TGTGCCAGTAAGGGGGGTACAGGGGCCCCCTACGAGCAGTACTTC
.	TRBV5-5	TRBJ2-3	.	CASSLTDFSTDTQYF	TGTGCCAGCAGCTTAACTGACTTTAGCACAGATACGCAGTATTTT
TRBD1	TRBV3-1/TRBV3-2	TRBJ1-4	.	CASSQLQGQGTNEKLFF	TGTGCCAGCAGCCAACTACAGGGGCAGGGTACTAATGAAAAACTGTTTTTT
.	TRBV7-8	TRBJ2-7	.	CASSPEGSSSYEQYF	TGTGCCAGCAGCCCTGAGGGCAGCAGCTCCTACGAGCAGTACTTC
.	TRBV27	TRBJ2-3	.	CASSWSMVDTQYF	TGTGCCAGCAGTTGGAGCATGGTAGATACGCAGTATTTT
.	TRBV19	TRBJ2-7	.	CATAEGLTHYEQYF	TGTGCCACCGCCGAAGGGTTGACCCACTACGAGCAGTACTTC
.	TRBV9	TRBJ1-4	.	CASSPGPLGEKLFF	TGTGCCAGCAGCCCCGGGCCCCTGGGTGAAAAACTGTTTTTT
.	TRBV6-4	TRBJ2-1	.	CASSSGPEGNEQFF	TGTGCCAGCAGTTCCGGTCCCGAGGGAAATGAGCAGTTCTTC
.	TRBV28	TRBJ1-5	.	CASMGRGNQPQHF	TGTGCCAGCATGGGCAGGGGCAATCAGCCCCAGCATTTT
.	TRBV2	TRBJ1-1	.	CASSVEGNTEAFF	TGTGCCAGCAGTGTTGAGGGCAACACTGAAGCTTTCTTT
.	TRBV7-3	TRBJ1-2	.	CASSLTPQNYGYTF	TGTGCCAGCAGCTTAACCCCCCAAAACTATGGCTACACCTTC
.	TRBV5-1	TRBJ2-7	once	CASSLESSYEQYF	TGCGCCAGCAGCTTGGAATCGTCCTACGAGCAGTACTTC
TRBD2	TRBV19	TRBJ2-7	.	CASSLRLADYEQYF	TGTGCCAGTAGTTTGCGACTAGCGGACTACGAGCAGTACTTC
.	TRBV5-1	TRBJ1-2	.	CASSTQGHGYTF	TGCGCCAGCAGCACACAGGGTCATGGCTACACCTTC
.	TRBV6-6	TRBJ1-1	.	CASSYSSGESNEAFF	TGTGCCAGCAGTTACTCGTCAGGGGAGAGTAATGAAGCTTTCTTT
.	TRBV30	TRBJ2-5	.	CAWRASTTRETQYF	TGTGCCTGGAGGGCCAGTACCACCAGGGAGACCCAGTACTTC
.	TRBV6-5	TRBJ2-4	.	CASSSISSKNIQYF	TGTGCCAGCAGTTCGATTTCGTCGAAAAACATTCAGTACTTC
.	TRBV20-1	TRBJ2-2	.	CSASAGNTGELFF	TGCAGTGCTAGTGCTGGGAACACCGGGGAGCTGTTTTTT
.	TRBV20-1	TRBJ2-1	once	CSASFGGATNEQFF	TGCAGTGCTAGTTTTGGCGGGGCAACCAATGAGCAGTTCTTC
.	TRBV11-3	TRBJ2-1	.	CASRNRDSYNEQFF	TGTGCCAGCAGGAACCGGGACTCCTACAATGAGCAGTTCTTC
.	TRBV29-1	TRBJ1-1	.	CSVDWGGNTEAFF	TGCAGCGTTGATTGGGGGGGAAACACTGAAGCTTTCTTT
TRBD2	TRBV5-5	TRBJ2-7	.	CASSPDLAGSTIYYEQYF	TGTGCCAGCAGCCCGGACTTAGCGGGTAGTACTATTTACTACGAGCAGTACTTC
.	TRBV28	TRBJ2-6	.	CASRGAGANVLTF	TGTGCCAGCAGGGGAGCTGGGGCCAACGTCCTGACTTTC
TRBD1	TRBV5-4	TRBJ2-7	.	CASSFGQDSYEQYF	TGTGCCAGCAGCTTTGGACAGGACTCCTACGAGCAGTACTTC
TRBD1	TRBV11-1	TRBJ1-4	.	CASSSGTGVEKLFF	TGTGCCAGCAGCTCCGGGACAGGGGTTGAAAAACTGTTTTTT
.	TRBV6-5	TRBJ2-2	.	CASSRNRNTGELFF	TGTGCCAGCAGTCGGAACCGGAACACCGGGGAGCTGTTTTTT
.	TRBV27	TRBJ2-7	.	CASSLILYGQTYEQYF	TGTGCCAGCAGTTTGATTTTGTATGGACAGACCTACGAGCAGTACTTC
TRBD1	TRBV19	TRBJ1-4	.	CASSTDRGVGEKLFF	TGTGCCAGTAGTACCGACAGGGGGGTAGGAGAAAAACTGTTTTTT
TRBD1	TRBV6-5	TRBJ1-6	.	CASRDRVPYNSPLHF	TGTGCCAGCAGAGACAGGGTTCCCTATAATTCACCCCTCCACTTT
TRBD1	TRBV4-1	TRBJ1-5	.	CASSLNTGGAQPQHF	TGCGCCAGCAGCCTAAATACAGGGGGGGCTCAGCCCCAGCATTTT